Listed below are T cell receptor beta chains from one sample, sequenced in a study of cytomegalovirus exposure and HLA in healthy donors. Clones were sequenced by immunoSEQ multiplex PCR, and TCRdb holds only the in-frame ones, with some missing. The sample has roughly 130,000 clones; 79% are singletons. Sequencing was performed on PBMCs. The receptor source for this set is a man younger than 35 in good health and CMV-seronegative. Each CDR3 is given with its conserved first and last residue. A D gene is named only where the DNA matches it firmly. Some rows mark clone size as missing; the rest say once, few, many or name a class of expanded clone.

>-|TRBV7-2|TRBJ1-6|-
TGTGCCAGCAGCGACGTGGGGGGGTTATCACCCCTCCACTTT
CASSDVGGLSPLHF
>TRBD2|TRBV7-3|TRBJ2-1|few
TGTGCCAGCAGCTACCTAGCGGGTACCAATGAGCAGTTCTTC
CASSYLAGTNEQFF
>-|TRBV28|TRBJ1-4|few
TGTGCCAGCAGTTTAGGACAGACAGAAAAACTGTTTTTT
CASSLGQTEKLFF
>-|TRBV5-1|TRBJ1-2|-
TGCGCCAGCAGCTTGGGACAGAACTATGGCTACACCTTC
CASSLGQNYGYTF
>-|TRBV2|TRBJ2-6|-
TGTGCCAGCAGGGGTACAGGCGGGGCCAACGTCCTGACTTTC
CASRGTGGANVLTF
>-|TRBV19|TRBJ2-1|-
TGTGCCAGTAGTGGCGGGGACTACAATGAGCAGTTCTTC
CASSGGDYNEQFF
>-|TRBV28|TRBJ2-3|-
TGTGCCAGCAGTGGGGGGACAGATACGCAGTATTTT
CASSGGTDTQYF
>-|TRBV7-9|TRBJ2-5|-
TGTGCCAGCAGCTTAGACGCGGCGGATCAGACCCAGTACTTC
CASSLDAADQTQYF
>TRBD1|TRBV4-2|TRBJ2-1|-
TGTGCCAGCAGCCAAGAACACGGGACAGGCTACAATGAGCAGTTCTTC
CASSQEHGTGYNEQFF
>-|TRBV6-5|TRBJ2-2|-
TGTGCCAGCAGTTACGGGTTGCGGAGGAACACCGGGGAGCTGTTTTTT
CASSYGLRRNTGELFF
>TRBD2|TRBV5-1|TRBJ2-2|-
TGCGCCAGCAGCTTGCGGGAGGGGCCCACCGGGGAGCTGTTTTTT
CASSLREGPTGELFF
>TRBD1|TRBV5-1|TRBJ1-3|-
TGCGCCAGCAGCTGGGGAAGACGACAGGGTAGTATTGGAAACACCATATATTTT
CASSWGRRQGSIGNTIYF
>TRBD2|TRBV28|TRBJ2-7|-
TGTGCCAGCAGTCCCCCCCGACGCGGGAGCTCCTACGAGCAGTACTTC
CASSPPRRGSSYEQYF
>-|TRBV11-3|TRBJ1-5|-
TGTGCCAGCAGCTTAGGGAACAGGGAGGGGAGTCATCAGCCCCAGCATTTT
CASSLGNREGSHQPQHF
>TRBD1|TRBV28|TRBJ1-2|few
TGTGCCAGCAGTTGGCCTCAGGGGGCCTATGGCTACACCTTC
CASSWPQGAYGYTF
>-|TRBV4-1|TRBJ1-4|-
TGCGCCAGCAGCCCCACAGGGACGACAACTAATGAAAAACTGTTTTTT
CASSPTGTTTNEKLFF